One sample yielded the 32 T cell receptor beta chains listed below, sequenced in a study of monozygotic twins with inflammatory bowel disease. TCRdb re-called the 5' RACE reads and gives one entry per CDR3 protein, without DNA. The sample includes about 160,000 distinct CDR3 sequences. Input material: blood. The receptors stem from a human donor with ulcerative colitis or Crohn's disease, or a healthy co-twin of an affected twin (not recorded which).

The J gene is TRBJ2-1, the V gene TRBV5-1; the D call of TRBD2 rests on TCRdb alone, since no DNA is present to check it. The germline gives CDR1 SGHRS, CDR2 YFSETQ. The CDR3 is made up of 15 amino acids. CDR3: CASSPPGLASNEQFF.

The chain combines TRBV11-1 with TRBJ2-3; TCRdb's D call of TRBD2 is untestable without DNA. Germline CDR1 and CDR2: SGHAT and FQDESV (reference sequence). The CDR3 runs to 18 residues. CDR3 region: CASSPLAAGGPSTDTQYF.

The chain links TRBV7-2 to TRBJ2-3; no DNA is available, so the TRBD1 call from TCRdb remains unchecked. CDR1 is SGHTA and CDR2 is FQGNSA in the germline V gene. The CDR3 has 17 amino acids. CDR3 loop: CASSLVGWGPGTDTQYF.

The chain joins TRBV18 to TRBJ2-4; TCRdb's D call of TRBD1 is untestable without DNA. The germline V gene encodes CDR1 KGHSH and CDR2 LQKENI. The CDR3 runs to 15 residues. The CDR3 loop is CASSPGAGAKNIQYF. Combining the CDR3 with reference TRBV18 and TRBJ2-4 gives the whole variable domain NAGVMQNPRHLVRRRGQEARLRCSPMKGHSHVYWYRQLPEEGLKFMVYLQKENIIDESGMPKERFSAEFPKEGPSILRIQQVVRGDSAAYFCASSPGAGAKNIQYFGAGTRLSVL.

The chain couples TRBV10-3 to TRBJ2-6; TCRdb names TRBD1, which stays unverified in the absence of DNA. This CDR3 has 18 amino acids. Germline CDR1 reads ENHRY; CDR2 reads SYGVKD. The CDR3 loop is CAIRDFTGEGSGANVLTF.

This chain connects TRBV9 to TRBJ2-5; as DNA is missing, the TRBD2 call by TCRdb cannot be tested. The CDR3 loop spans 14 amino acids. Germline V gene sequence: CDR1 SGDLS, CDR2 YYNGEE. The chain's CDR3 is CASSVEAGLETQYF.

The V gene is TRBV7-9, the J gene TRBJ2-7; the D call from TCRdb, TRBD1, cannot be confirmed without DNA. The CDR3 length is 16 residues. From germline, CDR1 is SEHNR and CDR2 FQNEAQ (reference sequence). CDR3 amino acids: CASSLVTGTGYGEQYF.

The V and J genes are TRBV20-1 and TRBJ2-3. Germline V lookup: CDR1 DFQATT, CDR2 SNEGSKA (reference sequence). This CDR3 region has 15 residues. The chain's CDR3 is CSARDVQDSTDTQYF.

This chain joins TRBV9 and TRBJ2-5. CDR1 is SGDLS, CDR2 YYNGEE, per germline. The CDR3 is 14 residues long. The CDR3 here is CASSDPAVQETQYF.

The chain links TRBV20-1 to TRBJ1-5; the TCRdb D gene call, TRBD1, has no DNA to confirm it. This CDR3 comprises 14 residues. The germline gives CDR1 DFQATT, CDR2 SNEGSKA (reference sequence). The CDR3 region is CSARQGGMGQPQHF.

The chain is built from TRBV29-1 and TRBJ2-2. Germline lookup yields CDR1 SQVTM and CDR2 ANQGSEA. The CDR3 runs 14 residues. The CDR3 region is CSVVYGWNTGELFF.

V usage is TRBV12-3 or TRBV12-4 and J usage is TRBJ2-1; no DNA is available, so the TRBD2 call from TCRdb remains unchecked. CDR3 size: 15 residues. The CDR3 loop reads CASSFGLAGGYEQFF.

The chain uses TRBV30 and TRBJ1-3. CDR3 length: 16 amino acids. Germline-derived CDR1 and CDR2 are GTSNPN and SVGIG (reference sequence). CDR3 loop: CAWDLGDASSGNTIYF.

This rearrangement joins TRBV4-3 to TRBJ1-2; TCRdb names TRBD1, which stays unverified in the absence of DNA. The CDR3 extends over 14 amino acids. Germline V gene data show CDR1 as LGHNA and CDR2 as YSLEER. This CDR3 is CASSQDRSRGGYTF.

The chain couples TRBV29-1 to TRBJ1-1; the TCRdb call, TRBD1, lacks DNA for checking. Germline V lookup: CDR1 SQVTM, CDR2 ANQGSEA. This CDR3 comprises 16 residues. The chain's CDR3 is CSVESGGLGVNTEAFF.

The CDR3 loop is CAWSGGDISNQPQHF. The chain carries TRBV30 and TRBJ1-5; absent DNA, TCRdb's TRBD1 call cannot be checked. The CDR3 has 15 residues. The germline V gene encodes CDR1 GTSNPN and CDR2 SVGIG (reference sequence).

This chain connects TRBV24-1 to TRBJ2-1; with no DNA, the TCRdb D assignment of TRBD2 cannot be verified. This CDR3 has 18 amino acids. The germline gives CDR1 KGHDR, CDR2 SFDVKD. CDR3: CATSGRSSGKIAYNEQFF.

V and J are TRBV12-3 or TRBV12-4 and TRBJ1-1. The CDR3 is 15 amino acids. The CDR3 sequence is CASKNGSPMNTEAFF.

V usage is TRBV5-1 and J usage is TRBJ2-7; TCRdb's D call of TRBD1 is untestable without DNA. In germline, CDR1 is SGHRS, CDR2 YFSETQ. The CDR3 loop spans 15 amino acids. The CDR3 sequence is CASSLVGKGGYEQYF.

The chain uses TRBV30 and TRBJ1-4. Germline V gene sequence: CDR1 GTSNPN, CDR2 SVGIG (reference sequence). The CDR3 has 13 residues. The CDR3 is CAWSDGVGEKLFF.

The CDR3 loop reads CASSHRGTEAYEQYF. The genes are TRBV4-1 and TRBJ2-7; the TRBD1 assignment by TCRdb is unverifiable without DNA. This CDR3 comprises 15 residues. Germline CDR1 MGHRA, CDR2 YSYEKL.

The V gene is TRBV30, the J gene TRBJ2-1; the D call of TRBD1 rests on TCRdb alone, since no DNA is present to check it. Germline V gene lookup returns CDR1 GTSNPN and CDR2 SVGIG (reference sequence). The CDR3 length is 15 residues. Here the CDR3 reads CAWSLGQGANNEQFF.

The rearrangement joins TRBV5-5 to TRBJ1-2; TCRdb's D call of TRBD1 is untestable without DNA. Germline CDR1 reads SGHKS; CDR2 reads YYEKEE (reference sequence). The CDR3 extends over 14 amino acids. The CDR3 sequence: CASSTRTGPYGYTF.

The rearrangement joins TRBV20-1 to TRBJ1-2; checking the TCRdb D call of TRBD1 is not possible without DNA. The CDR3 is made up of 13 amino acids. Germline V gene data show CDR1 as DFQATT and CDR2 as SNEGSKA (reference sequence). This chain's CDR3 is CSAREPGDYGYTF.

This chain uses TRBV30 with TRBJ2-7; TCRdb selects TRBD1, and the lack of DNA leaves this call unchecked. Germline values: CDR1 GTSNPN, CDR2 SVGIG (reference sequence). This CDR3 has 11 residues. CDR3 sequence reads: CAWNRGYEQYF. Using reference TRBV30 and TRBJ2-7 for the parts outside the CDR3, the full variable domain is SQTIHQWPATLVQPVGSPLSLECTVEGTSNPNLYWYRQAAGRGLQLLFYSVGIGQISSEVPQNLSASRPQDRQFILSSKKLLLSDSGFYLCAWNRGYEQYFGPGTRLTVT.

The chain recombines TRBV24-1 with TRBJ1-5. Germline V gene sequence: CDR1 KGHDR, CDR2 SFDVKD. The CDR3 has 14 residues. CDR3 region: CATSAAPLNQPQHF.

J is TRBJ2-7 and V is TRBV10-3; TCRdb indicates TRBD1, and absent DNA this call remains unverified. This CDR3 is 12 amino acids long. Per germline, CDR1 ENHRY and CDR2 SYGVKD. CDR3: CAIRTGQGEQYF.

This chain uses TRBV20-1 with TRBJ2-5; no DNA is available, so the TRBD1 call from TCRdb remains unchecked. Germline V lookup: CDR1 DFQATT, CDR2 SNEGSKA (reference sequence). The CDR3 spans 13 residues. This CDR3 is CSAPKVAGSSQYF.

V is TRBV10-3 and J is TRBJ1-5; the D call from TCRdb, TRBD1, cannot be confirmed without DNA. Germline CDR1 ENHRY, CDR2 SYGVKD. The CDR3 totals 15 residues. This chain's CDR3 is CAISETDRPNQPQHF.

The chain carries TRBV5-1 and TRBJ2-1; TCRdb picks TRBD2, but there is no DNA to check that call. This CDR3 has 17 amino acids. Germline V gene data show CDR1 as SGHRS and CDR2 as YFSETQ. Here the CDR3 reads CASSLAPSGFTYNEQFF.

The CDR3 spells CSATGPGDNSPLHF. This chain uses TRBV20-1 with TRBJ1-6. CDR1 is DFQATT, CDR2 SNEGSKA, per germline (reference sequence). This CDR3 spans 14 amino acids.

V gene TRBV25-1 combines with J gene TRBJ2-7; the TRBD1 assignment by TCRdb is unverifiable without DNA. The CDR3 contains 16 residues. In germline, CDR1 is MGHDK, CDR2 SYGVNS. The CDR3 loop is CASSEYRAGRSYEQYF.